Listed here are 16 T cell receptor beta chains from one sample, sequenced in a study of cytomegalovirus exposure and HLA in healthy donors. The PCR employed 60 Vbeta primers together with 13 Jbeta primers. Assay: immunoSEQ multiplex PCR; the TCRdb copy retains only in-frame clones and omits some. The table records fewer than 130,000 clones, 60% to 85% of them present only once. Material: PBMCs. These receptors originate from a female donor in good health and CMV-seropositive.

This chain joins TRBV6-5 and TRBJ2-1, with 10 bases matching TRBD2. The germline CDR1 and CDR2 sequences are MNHEY and SVGAGI. Trimming cost V 6 bases and J 5 bases; bases outside gene matches: 7. The CDR3 is made up of 15 amino acids. CDR3 bases: TGTGCCAGCAGCCCTAGCGGGGGCCAAAACAATGAGCAGTTCTTC. It is translated as CASSPSGGQNNEQFF.

In this sample, this clone turned up once. This chain links TRBV5-6 with TRBJ2-1, with 8 bases fitting TRBD1. The trim removed 4 bases at V and 7 bases at J, leaving 7 bases unmatched. Germline V lookup: CDR1 SGHDT, CDR2 YYEEEE. This CDR3 spans 14 amino acids. In DNA, the CDR3 is TGTGCCAGCAGCCCGGTGGACAGGGTAAATGAGCAGTTCTTC. Its translation is CASSPVDRVNEQFF.

J is TRBJ1-2 and V is TRBV9, with TRBD1 matching over 8 bases. Germline V gene lookup returns CDR1 SGDLS and CDR2 YYNGEE. The CDR3 extends over 14 amino acids. Germline trimming cut 0 bases from V and 8 bases from J; bases unmatched to any gene: 6. This chain's CDR3 is CASSVGDRGGGYTF. In nucleotides, the CDR3 is TGTGCCAGCAGCGTAGGTGACAGGGGCGGGGGCTACACCTTC. The whole variable domain, remainder taken from reference TRBV9 and TRBJ1-2, is DSGVTQTPKHLITATGQRVTLRCSPRSGDLSVYWYQQSLDQGLQFLIQYYNGEERAKGNILERFSAQQFPDLHSELNLSSLELGDSALYFCASSVGDRGGGYTFGSGTRLTVV.

The chain recombines TRBV7-9 with TRBJ1-2; no clear D gene. Per germline, CDR1 SEHNR and CDR2 FQNEAQ (reference sequence). The CDR3 covers 13 residues. The V and J ends lost 1 base and 8 bases respectively, with 11 bases between them. The CDR3 sequence is CASSLGWPWGYTF. The CDR3 coding sequence is TGTGCCAGCAGCTTAGGCTGGCCCTGGGGCTACACCTTC.

This clone came up a few times. The CDR3 loop is CASSEYDRGDSGNTIYF. CDR3 nucleotide sequence: TGTGCCAGCAGTGAATATGACAGGGGGGATTCTGGAAACACCATATATTTT. This chain uses TRBV25-1 with TRBJ1-3; 9 positions agree with TRBD1. J gave up 1 base and V 0 bases, and 4 bases lay outside the gene matches. CDR1 is MGHDK and CDR2 is SYGVNS in the germline V gene. The CDR3 contains 17 residues.

This chain connects TRBV2 to TRBJ2-1; 8 nucleotides align to TRBD2. This CDR3 is built from 12 residues. Germline V gives CDR1 SNHLY, CDR2 FYNNEI. The J segment lost 8 bases and the V segment lost 7 bases, leaving 4 bases of the junction unmatched. The CDR3 DNA follows: TGTGCCAGCAAGCGGGAGAGGTATGAGCAGTTCTTC. Translating gives CASKRERYEQFF.

CDR3 bases: TGTGCCAGCAGTTTTCCCCCCCCGGGAAACTATGGCTACACCTTC. Amino acid sequence: CASSFPPPGNYGYTF. The V call is TRBV27, the J call TRBJ1-2; unclear D gene. The CDR3 extends over 15 amino acids. Trimming cost V 3 bases and J 2 bases, with 13 bases left between them. CDR1 and CDR2 from the germline V gene are MNHEY and SMNVEV (reference sequence).

This clone occurred once. The chain recombines TRBV9 with TRBJ2-3; 10 bases match TRBD1. The CDR3 length is 15 residues. Unmatched junction bases numbered 3, after V lost 2 bases and J lost 3 bases. The germline V gene has CDR1 SGDLS and CDR2 YYNGEE. CDR3 nucleotide sequence: TGTGCCAGCAGCGTTGGGACAGGGGTTACAGATACGCAGTATTTT. Amino acids: CASSVGTGVTDTQYF. Full variable domain (rest looked up from reference TRBV9 and TRBJ2-3): DSGVTQTPKHLITATGQRVTLRCSPRSGDLSVYWYQQSLDQGLQFLIQYYNGEERAKGNILERFSAQQFPDLHSELNLSSLELGDSALYFCASSVGTGVTDTQYFGPGTRLTVL.

This clone turned up a few times. The rearrangement uses TRBV18 and TRBJ2-1; 12 bases agree with TRBD2. Germline values: CDR1 KGHSH, CDR2 LQKENI. The ends lost 0 bases at V and 4 bases at J; junction bases unmatched: 4. CDR3 length: 17 amino acids. The CDR3 DNA reads TGTGCCAGCTCACCACCTCTAGCGGGAGGGCGATACAATGAGCAGTTCTTC. Translated: CASSPPLAGGRYNEQFF.

The V and J genes are TRBV6-1 and TRBJ1-4; 8 bases are shared with TRBD1. Trimming at V came to 6 bases and at J to 6 bases, leaving 0 bases not matched to a gene. Germline CDR1 is MNHNS and CDR2 is SASEGT. CDR3 length: 12 residues. The CDR3: CASRGQDEKLFF. The DNA for the CDR3 is TGTGCCAGCAGGGGACAGGATGAAAAACTGTTTTTT.

The table lists this clone with a count of one. The genes are TRBV7-8 and TRBJ2-3, with TRBD2 identical over 7 bases. The CDR3 has 15 amino acids. Germline V gives CDR1 SGHVS, CDR2 FQNEAQ. J lost 4 bases, V lost 6 bases, and 10 bases had no gene match. CDR3 DNA: TGTGCCAGCAGACCACTAGCGTCCGATCCAGATACGCAGTATTTT. It encodes CASRPLASDPDTQYF.

V gene TRBV7-3 combines with J gene TRBJ2-1, with 13 bases aligning to TRBD2. V was clipped by 2 bases and J by 4 bases; unmatched bases: 5. The germline V gene has CDR1 SGHTA and CDR2 FQGTGA. This CDR3 has 17 residues. The CDR3 bases are TGTGCCAGCAGCTTAGTAGGGACTAGCGGGACTTACAATGAGCAGTTCTTC. Protein product: CASSLVGTSGTYNEQFF.

The V gene is TRBV19, the J gene TRBJ2-1; 11 bases are shared with TRBD2. CDR1 LNHDA and CDR2 SQIVND come from the germline V gene (reference sequence). J lost 14 bases, V lost 0 bases, and 15 bases had no gene match. The CDR3 consists of 17 residues. CDR3: CASSIDLGLAEPKREFF. For the CDR3, the DNA is TGTGCCAGTAGTATAGATTTGGGACTAGCGGAACCGAAGAGAGAGTTCTTC.

This chain links TRBV11-2 with TRBJ1-2; 8 bases are a match to TRBD1. CDR1 and CDR2 (germline): SGHAT, FQNNGV. The ends lost 1 base at V and 8 bases at J; junction bases unmatched: 6. CDR3 length equals 14 residues. CDR3 protein: CASSLGGRGLGYTF. The CDR3 DNA reads as TGTGCCAGCAGCTTAGGGGGCAGGGGGCTAGGCTACACCTTC.

Remarks on this clone: Other DNA sequences in the sample encode the same CDR3. The genes are TRBV28 and TRBJ2-7; D is unclear. The CDR3 is 11 amino acids. Germline CDR1 and CDR2: MDHEN and SYDVKM. The V and J ends lost 3 bases and 3 bases respectively, with 3 bases between them. In DNA form, the CDR3 reads TGTGCCAGCAGTTTGCGCTACGAGCAGTACTTC. Encoded protein: CASSLRYEQYF.

The rearrangement links TRBV7-2 to TRBJ2-7; 10 nucleotides match TRBD2. Germline CDR1 SGHTA, CDR2 FQGNSA. V shed 4 bases, J shed 3 bases, and the junction held 6 bases outside the gene matches. CDR3 length: 15 amino acids. The CDR3 is CASSSQGTSDYEQYF. The CDR3 DNA reads as TGTGCCAGCAGCTCCCAAGGGACTAGCGACTACGAGCAGTACTTC.